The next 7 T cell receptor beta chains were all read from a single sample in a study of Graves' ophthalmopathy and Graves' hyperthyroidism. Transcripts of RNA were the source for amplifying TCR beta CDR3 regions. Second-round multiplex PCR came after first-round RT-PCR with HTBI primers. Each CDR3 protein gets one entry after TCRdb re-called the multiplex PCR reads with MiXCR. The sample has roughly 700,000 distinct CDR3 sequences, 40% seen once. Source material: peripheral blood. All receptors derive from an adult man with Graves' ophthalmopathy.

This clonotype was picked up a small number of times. CDR3 region: CATSREGFAYGYTF. The CDR3 bases are TGTGCCACCAGCAGAGAGGGTTTCGCCTATGGCTACACCTTC. The rearrangement joins TRBV15 to TRBJ1-2; no definite D call. The length of the CDR3 is 14 residues. The germline CDR1 and CDR2 sequences are LNHNV and YYDKDF (reference sequence). With 0 bases removed from V and 4 bases from J, the gap between germline ends came to 9 bases. Full variable domain (outside the CDR3, taken from reference TRBV15 and TRBJ1-2): DAMVIQNPRYQVTQFGKPVTLSCSQTLNHNVMYWYQQKSSQAPKLLFHYYDKDFNNEADTPDNFQSRRPNTSFCFLDIRSPGLGDTAMYLCATSREGFAYGYTFGSGTRLTVV.

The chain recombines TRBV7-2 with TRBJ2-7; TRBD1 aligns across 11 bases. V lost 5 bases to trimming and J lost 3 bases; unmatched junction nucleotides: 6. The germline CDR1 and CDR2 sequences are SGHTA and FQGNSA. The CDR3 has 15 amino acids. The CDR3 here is CASSLGTGGNYEQYF. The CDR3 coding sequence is TGTGCCAGCAGCCTGGGGACAGGGGGGAACTACGAGCAGTACTTC.

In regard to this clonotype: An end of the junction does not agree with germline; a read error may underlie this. The CDR3 spells CAGSPMFGGSGNTIYF. The CDR3 bases are TGTGCCGGCAGCCCGATGTTCGGGGGCTCTGGAAACACCATATATTTT. The chain carries TRBV7-6 and TRBJ1-3, with a tentative D call TRBD1 (5 bases). In germline, CDR1 is SGHVS, CDR2 FNYEAQ. The CDR3 consists of 16 residues.

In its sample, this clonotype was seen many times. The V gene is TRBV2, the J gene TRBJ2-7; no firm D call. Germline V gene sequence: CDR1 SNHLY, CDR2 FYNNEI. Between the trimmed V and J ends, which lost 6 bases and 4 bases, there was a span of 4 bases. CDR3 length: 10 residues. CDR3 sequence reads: CASREYEQYF. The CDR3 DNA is TGTGCCAGCAGGGAATACGAGCAGTACTTC.

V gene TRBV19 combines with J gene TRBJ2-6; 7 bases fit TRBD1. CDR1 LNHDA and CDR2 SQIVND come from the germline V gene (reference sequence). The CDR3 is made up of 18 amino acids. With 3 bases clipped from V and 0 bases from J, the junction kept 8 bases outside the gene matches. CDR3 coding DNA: TGTGCCAGTAGTATTCAACAGGGGATGAGCTCTGGGGCCAACGTCCTGACTTTC. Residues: CASSIQQGMSSGANVLTF.

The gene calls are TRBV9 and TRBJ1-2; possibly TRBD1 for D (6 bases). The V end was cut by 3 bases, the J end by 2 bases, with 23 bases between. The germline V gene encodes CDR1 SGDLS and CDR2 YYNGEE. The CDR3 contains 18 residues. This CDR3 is CASSGEGGAVGKNYGYTF. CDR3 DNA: TGTGCCAGCAGCGGCGAGGGGGGCGCAGTGGGTAAAAACTATGGCTACACCTTC.

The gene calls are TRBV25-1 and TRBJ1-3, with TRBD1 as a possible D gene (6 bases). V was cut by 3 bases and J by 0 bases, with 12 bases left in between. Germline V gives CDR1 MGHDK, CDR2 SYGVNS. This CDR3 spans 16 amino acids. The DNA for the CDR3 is TGTGCCAGCAGTGACCTGGACAGAAGCTCTGGAAACACCATATATTTT. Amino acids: CASSDLDRSSGNTIYF. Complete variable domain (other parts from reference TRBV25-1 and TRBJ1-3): EADIYQTPRYLVIGTGKKITLECSQTMGHDKMYWYQQDPGMELHLIHYSYGVNSTEKGDLSSESTVSRIRTEHFPLTLESARPSHTSQYLCASSDLDRSSGNTIYFGEGSWLTVV.